This is a list of T cell receptor beta chains from one sample in a study of Siglec-9 on CD8 T cells in melanoma. Here immunoSEQ multiplex PCR was the method, and the copy in TCRdb shows in-frame clones only, minus some. The sample gives some 27,000 clones, 80% of which show up once; almost 6% is in the top ten. Specimen: Siglec-9- CD8+ T cells sorted from blood. Source of these receptors: a human donor in good health. The CDR3 runs from the conserved cysteine through the conserved F or W. A D gene is named only where the DNA matches it firmly. Clone size is not always given. Where it is, it says once, few, many or a class for expanded clones.

NA	TRBV5-6	TRBJ1-2	14	NA	CASSTLMRTGGYTF	TGTGCCAGCAGCACCCTCATGAGGACCGGTGGCTACACCTTC
NA	TRBV6-6	TRBJ1-1	14	NA	CASSLLSSNTEAFF	TGTGCCAGCAGTTTACTATCTTCGAACACTGAAGCTTTCTTT
NA	TRBV5-8	TRBJ2-1	17	NA	CASSLGFSGGASDEQFF	TGTGCCAGCAGCTTGGGGTTTAGTGGGGGGGCCTCCGATGAGCAGTTCTTC
NA	TRBV19	TRBJ1-2	14	TRBD1	CASSQGTGRYGYTF	TGTGCCAGTAGTCAAGGGACAGGGCGGTATGGCTACACCTTC
NA	TRBV5-1	TRBJ1-1	14	NA	CASSLAGQATEAFF	TGCGCCAGCAGCTTGGCCGGGCAGGCCACTGAAGCTTTCTTT
NA	TRBV6-1	TRBJ1-1	13	NA	CASSESGGPEAFF	TGTGCCAGCAGTGAAAGCGGGGGACCGGAAGCTTTCTTT
NA	TRBV6-1	TRBJ2-1	18	TRBD2	CASSERAGRVYSYNEQFF	TGTGCCAGCAGTGAAAGGGCGGGGAGGGTGTACTCCTACAATGAGCAGTTCTTC
few	TRBV30	TRBJ1-5	20	NA	CAWSSTPIGYEGYSNQPQHF	TGTGCCTGGAGTTCGACTCCGATCGGATACGAGGGCTATAGCAATCAGCCCCAGCATTTT
NA	TRBV5-1	TRBJ2-3	16	TRBD2	CASSLSGSGITDTQYF	TGCGCCAGCAGCTTGAGTGGTAGCGGGATCACAGATACGCAGTATTTT
NA	TRBV6-5	TRBJ2-2	13	NA	CASTAGDHGELFF	TGTGCCAGTACGGCAGGGGATCACGGGGAGCTGTTTTTT
NA	TRBV14	TRBJ1-3	18	NA	CASSQVGNLKTSGNTIYF	TGTGCCAGCAGCCAAGTGGGAAACCTAAAGACCTCTGGAAACACCATATATTTT
NA	TRBV13	TRBJ2-1	16	TRBD1	CASSLDGRGHYNEQFF	TGTGCCAGCAGCTTAGATGGCAGGGGGCACTACAATGAGCAGTTCTTC
large	TRBV28	TRBJ1-1	20	TRBD1	CASSLTGQGALEVMNTEAFF	TGTGCCAGCAGTTTAACTGGACAGGGGGCGTTGGAAGTTATGAACACTGAAGCTTTCTTT
NA	TRBV5-6	TRBJ1-1	15	NA	CASSFWVAVNTEAFF	TGTGCCAGCAGCTTTTGGGTCGCCGTGAACACTGAAGCTTTCTTT
NA	TRBV9	TRBJ1-2	11	NA	CASSGHYGYTF	TGTGCCAGCAGCGGGCACTATGGCTACACCTTC
NA	TRBV11-2	TRBJ2-1	16	TRBD2	CASSLGFSGNYNEQFF	TGTGCCAGCAGCTTAGGTTTTAGCGGGAATTACAATGAGCAGTTCTTC
NA	TRBV19	TRBJ1-1	15	NA	CASSIGQTMNTEAFF	TGTGCCAGTAGTATCGGTCAGACCATGAACACTGAAGCTTTCTTT
NA	TRBV5-4	TRBJ2-1	13	NA	CASSWTPNNEQFF	TGTGCCAGCAGCTGGACACCGAACAATGAGCAGTTCTTC
NA	TRBV19	TRBJ1-1	13	NA	CASSIWGGTEAFF	TGTGCCAGTAGTATTTGGGGGGGTACTGAAGCTTTCTTT
NA	TRBV7-3	TRBJ1-1	13	NA	CASSRAGHTEAFF	TGTGCCAGCAGCCGAGCGGGGCACACTGAAGCTTTCTTT
NA	TRBV27	TRBJ1-2	15	NA	CASSPGTLPYYGYTF	TGTGCCAGCAGTCCCGGGACACTTCCTTACTATGGCTACACCTTC
NA	TRBV12-2	TRBJ2-1	15	NA	CASRFEGLAGVGEFF	TGTGCAAGTCGCTTTGAGGGACTAGCGGGAGTTGGGGAGTTCTTC
NA	TRBV5-4	TRBJ2-1	14	TRBD2	CASSFTSGYNEQFF	TGTGCCAGCAGCTTTACTAGCGGCTACAATGAGCAGTTCTTC
NA	TRBV5-6	TRBJ2-1	15	TRBD2	CASSLGTSGVSEQFF	TGTGCCAGCAGCCTGGGGACTAGCGGGGTGAGTGAGCAGTTCTTC
NA	TRBV29-1	TRBJ2-2	12	NA	CSAISWTGELFF	TGCAGCGCCATCTCTTGGACCGGGGAGCTGTTTTTT
NA	TRBV7-9	TRBJ2-1	15	NA	CASSLGGGTVNEQFF	TGTGCCAGCAGCTTAGGCGGCGGGACCGTGAATGAGCAGTTCTTC
NA	TRBV2	TRBJ2-2	18	TRBD2	CASSGRLAGASNTGELFF	TGTGCCAGCAGTGGGCGACTAGCGGGGGCCTCGAACACCGGGGAGCTGTTTTTT
NA	TRBV29-1	TRBJ1-2	14	NA	CSVQSYRDGYGYTF	TGCAGCGTCCAATCTTACCGGGACGGCTATGGCTACACCTTC
once	TRBV28	TRBJ1-4	13	NA	CASSFGGSEKLFF	TGTGCCAGCAGTTTTGGGGGTAGCGAAAAACTGTTTTTT
NA	TRBV7-9	TRBJ1-6	15	NA	CASKGGEFYNSPLHF	TGTGCCAGCAAGGGGGGCGAATTTTATAATTCACCCCTCCACTTT
NA	TRBV5-6	TRBJ2-5	15	TRBD1	CASSSITGTEETQYF	TGTGCCAGCAGCTCGATAACCGGGACAGAAGAGACCCAGTACTTC
NA	TRBV5-1	TRBJ2-6	17	TRBD1	CASSQTGIYSGANVLTF	TGCGCCAGCAGCCAGACAGGGATTTACTCTGGGGCCAACGTCCTGACTTTC
NA	TRBV27	TRBJ1-2	14	TRBD1	CASSLTGANYGYTF	TGTGCCAGCAGTTTAACAGGGGCCAACTATGGCTACACCTTC
NA	TRBV7-9	TRBJ2-5	14	TRBD1	CASSQQGAQETQYF	TGTGCCAGCAGCCAACAGGGGGCCCAAGAGACCCAGTACTTC
NA	TRBV27	TRBJ1-1	14	NA	CASSLSGPNTEAFF	TGTGCCAGCAGTTTATCGGGACCAAACACTGAAGCTTTCTTT
once	TRBV19	TRBJ2-1	13	TRBD1	CASSGAGGDEQFF	TGTGCCAGTAGTGGGGCAGGGGGCGATGAGCAGTTCTTC
NA	TRBV2	TRBJ2-3	15	NA	CASRGLAGPQDTQYF	TGTGCCAGCAGGGGTCTCGCGGGCCCCCAAGATACGCAGTATTTT
NA	TRBV5-4	TRBJ1-2	14	NA	CASTVLGVGYGYTF	TGTGCCAGCACCGTTCTGGGGGTTGGCTATGGCTACACCTTC
NA	TRBV7-8	TRBJ1-2	14	NA	CAGSPVDRLYGYTF	TGTGCCGGCAGCCCCGTGGACAGACTCTATGGCTACACCTTC
NA	TRBV2	TRBJ2-1	11	NA	CASRRGGEQFF	TGTGCCAGCAGGAGGGGGGGTGAGCAGTTCTTC
NA	TRBV19	TRBJ2-7	13	NA	CASSPGGTVAPGF	TGTGCCAGTAGTCCAGGGGGGACAGTCGCCCCCGGATTC